The 21 T cell receptor beta chains below all came from one sample that was sequenced in a study of spatial heterogeneity in lung cancer. General study points: Expanded intratumoral alpha and beta TCR counts tracked tumor mutation counts.

TCRdb reprocessed the 5' RACE reads with MiXCR, giving one entry per CDR3 protein. This sample yields 10,000 or so distinct CDR3 sequences, of which around 10% are seen a single time; 8% to 11% belongs to the top ten. Which antigens these TCRs recognize remains unknown. Time point: sample taken at primary tumor resection. The source was lung tumor tissue, collected at surgery. These receptor sequences come from a male donor with early-stage non-small cell lung cancer.

This clonotype was counted at least ten times. In a library made to pick up alpha chains, this beta chain is a stray read with a size that means little. The chain is built from TRBV5-1 and TRBJ1-5; possibly TRBD1 for D (6 bases). Germline assignment: CDR1 SGHRS and CDR2 YFSETQ. The CDR3 is 14 amino acids. Trimming took off 0 bases at V and 6 bases at J, with 10 bases between the two ends. The chain's CDR3 is CASSLGAGVQPQHF. CDR3 DNA sequence: TGCGCCAGCAGCTTGGGGGCAGGGGTTCAGCCCCAGCATTTT.

As regards this clonotype: Within a library made for alpha chains, this beta chain is off target, and its count is uninformative. This chain joins TRBV7-2 and TRBJ2-3; D is perhaps TRBD1 (5 bases). Germline loops: CDR1 SGHTA, CDR2 FQGNSA. With 5 bases removed from V and 0 bases from J, the gap between germline ends came to 9 bases. CDR3 size: 14 residues. The CDR3 nucleotides are TGTGCCAGCAGCCCCAGGGAAAGCACAGATACGCAGTATTTT. Translating gives CASSPRESTDTQYF.

Many counts were recorded for this clonotype. The size of this beta chain means little, since it is a stray read in a library made for alpha chains. The genes are TRBV25-1 and TRBJ1-2; no clear D gene. The V end was cut by 1 base, the J end by 1 base, with 13 bases between. This CDR3 region has 16 residues. Germline values: CDR1 MGHDK, CDR2 SYGVNS. The CDR3 sequence: CASSEFWQVDNYGYTF. The CDR3 DNA reads TGTGCCAGCAGTGAATTTTGGCAGGTCGATAACTATGGCTACACCTTC.

This clonotype was counted ten times or more. Found in a library prepared for alpha chains, this beta chain is an off-target read, and its abundance has little meaning. This rearrangement joins TRBV20-1 to TRBJ1-6; 8 nucleotides match TRBD1. The length of the CDR3 is 16 residues. CDR1 is DFQATT, CDR2 SNEGSKA, per germline (reference sequence). Trimming removed 6 bases from V and 10 bases from J; junction bases left unmatched: 17. CDR3 sequence reads: CSAKTPAGTGGSPLHF. The CDR3, as DNA: TGCAGTGCCAAAACTCCCGCCGGGACAGGCGGATCACCCCTCCACTTT.

This clonotype came up many times. This beta chain is an unintended read in a library built for alpha chains; its size means little. V usage is TRBV7-8 and J usage is TRBJ2-3; the match to TRBD2 covers 13 bases. The junction had 7 bases not matched to a gene; V was cut back by 1 base and J by 6 bases. The CDR3 has 17 residues. CDR1 and CDR2 from the germline V gene are SGHVS and FQNEAQ. Here the CDR3 DNA reads TGTGCCAGCAGCTTAGAAGGCGGACTAGCGGGAGTGGATACGCAGTATTTT. It specifies CASSLEGGLAGVDTQYF.

There are many counts of this clonotype. Since it is a stray read in a library aimed at alpha chains, this beta chain has a size that is not meaningful. The V call is TRBV12-3 or TRBV12-4, the J call TRBJ1-6, with D hard to call. The V and J ends lost 1 base and 12 bases respectively, with 4 bases between them. The CDR3 consists of 11 residues. The CDR3 reads CASSLEGPLHF. In DNA form, the CDR3 reads TGTGCCAGCAGTTTAGAGGGACCCCTCCACTTT.

This clonotype is classed as medium-sized. Being off target in a library aimed at alpha chains, this beta chain has a size of little meaning. The V call is TRBV29-1, the J call TRBJ1-2; TRBD1 aligns across 11 bases. V was clipped by 1 base and J by 4 bases; unmatched bases: 5. The germline gives CDR1 SQVTM, CDR2 ANQGSEA. This CDR3 has 15 amino acids. This chain's CDR3 is CSVEGTGGVSYGYTF. The CDR3, as DNA: TGCAGCGTTGAAGGGACAGGGGGCGTATCCTATGGCTACACCTTC.

By share of the sample, this clonotype is medium-sized. This beta chain came through as a stray read in a library set up for alpha chains, and its size says little. The chain joins TRBV20-1 to TRBJ1-2; tentative D call: TRBD1 (6 bases). The CDR3 spans 15 residues. V was clipped by 4 bases and J by 3 bases, with 18 bases between them. CDR1 is DFQATT and CDR2 is SNEGSKA in the germline V gene (reference sequence). The CDR3 DNA follows: TGCAGTGCTATTATTTCCAGGGGCCTCGACTATGGCTACACCTTC. Its translation: CSAIISRGLDYGYTF.

About this clonotype itself: This beta chain turned up in a library designed for alpha chains; as an off-target read, its abundance says little. The rearrangement joins TRBV7-2 to TRBJ1-2; 10 bases are shared with TRBD1. CDR1 and CDR2 (germline): SGHTA, FQGNSA. V lost 5 bases, J lost 8 bases, and 14 bases stayed unmatched. The CDR3 contains 16 residues. The CDR3 DNA is TGTGCCAGCAGCCCAGGCCGGGGACAGGGGTTTCGGGGCTACACCTTC. This gives the protein CASSPGRGQGFRGYTF.

By proportion, this clonotype is medium-sized. As an off-target read in a library built for alpha chains, this beta chain has a frequency of little significance. The chain employs TRBV20-1 and TRBJ2-1; 7 bases fit TRBD1. In germline, CDR1 is DFQATT, CDR2 SNEGSKA (reference sequence). This CDR3 region has 12 residues. The CDR3 coding sequence is TGCAGCTCCGGGACAGTGTACAATGAGCAGTTCTTC. It is translated as CSSGTVYNEQFF.

The sample holds many counts of this clonotype. Because this beta chain is a stray read in a library intended to capture alpha chains, its abundance should not be given much weight. The gene calls are TRBV20-1 and TRBJ1-2; 10 bases are shared with TRBD1. The CDR3 sequence is 15 residues long. Germline CDR1 and CDR2: DFQATT and SNEGSKA (reference sequence). Germline trimming cut 4 bases from V and 4 bases from J; bases unmatched to any gene: 9. This CDR3 is CSAIPGGTGVYGYTF. The CDR3 DNA sequence: TGCAGTGCTATCCCAGGGGGGACAGGGGTCTATGGCTACACCTTC.

This clonotype was picked up many times. In a library made to pick up alpha chains, this beta chain is a stray read with a size that means little. This rearrangement joins TRBV7-9 to TRBJ1-1; no reliable D call. The CDR3 is 14 amino acids. From germline, CDR1 is SEHNR and CDR2 FQNEAQ (reference sequence). The germline V and J ends were trimmed by 5 bases and 3 bases, with 13 bases remaining between them. Here the CDR3 reads CASSTERRDTEAFF. DNA of the CDR3: TGTGCCAGCAGCACAGAAAGACGAGACACTGAAGCTTTCTTT.

This clonotype was seen repeatedly, ten times or more. The size of this beta chain means little, since it is a stray read in a library made for alpha chains. The J gene is TRBJ1-1, the V gene TRBV5-4, with D perhaps matching TRBD1 (6 bases). V lost 2 bases to trimming and J lost 4 bases, with 15 bases between them. CDR1 SGHNT and CDR2 YYREEE come from the germline V gene (reference sequence). This CDR3 is built from 15 residues. The CDR3 is CASSFWGGGGTEAFF. The CDR3 DNA reads as TGTGCCAGCAGCTTTTGGGGCGGGGGCGGCACTGAAGCTTTCTTT.

Sample share makes this clonotype medium-sized (0.01 to 0.1%). A library made for alpha chains picked up this beta chain off target, so its size means little. The chain carries TRBV10-3 and TRBJ2-7, with TRBD1 matching over 9 bases. V lost 11 bases, J lost 3 bases, and 2 bases stayed unmatched. Germline V lookup: CDR1 ENHRY, CDR2 SYGVKD. CDR3 size: 11 residues. This chain's CDR3 is CAVGQGYEQYF. CDR3 coding DNA: TGTGCCGTGGGACAGGGCTACGAGCAGTACTTC.

This clonotype has ten or more counts. Being off target in a library aimed at alpha chains, this beta chain has a size of little meaning. This chain connects TRBV10-3 to TRBJ1-4; 7 bases map to TRBD1. The CDR3 is made up of 14 amino acids. Germline V gene lookup returns CDR1 ENHRY and CDR2 SYGVKD. V lost 2 bases and J lost 3; bases outside the gene matches: 0. The CDR3 DNA is TGTGCCATCAGTGAGGACAGGGCTAATGAAAAACTGTTTTTT. It yields the protein CAISEDRANEKLFF.

Comments on this clonotype: Found in a library prepared for alpha chains, this beta chain is an off-target read, and its abundance has little meaning. This sequence joins TRBV5-4 and TRBJ2-1; 11 bases match TRBD1. CDR1 and CDR2 from the germline V gene are SGHNT and YYREEE (reference sequence). This CDR3 has 16 residues. Losses at the gene ends were 4 bases for V and 4 bases for J; bases not matched to a gene: 7. This CDR3 is CASSPDRDRGYNEQFF. The CDR3 region has the DNA TGTGCCAGCAGCCCCGACCGGGACAGGGGGTACAATGAGCAGTTCTTC.

By proportion, this clonotype is medium-sized. Little can be read into the size of this beta chain, an off-target read in a library designed for alpha chains. This rearrangement joins TRBV24-1 to TRBJ2-2; D gene uncertain. CDR3 length equals 14 residues. Looked up from germline, CDR1 is KGHDR and CDR2 is SFDVKD. V lost 8 bases and J 0 bases, leaving 9 bases between the germline ends. The CDR3 bases are TGTGCCACCACAGGACCAACGAACACCGGGGAGCTGTTTTTT. Encoded protein: CATTGPTNTGELFF.

In its sample, this clonotype is medium-sized. Because this beta chain is a stray read in a library intended to capture alpha chains, its abundance should not be given much weight. The gene calls are TRBV18 and TRBJ2-5; perhaps TRBD1 as D (6 bases). V lost 3 bases, J lost 5 bases, and 16 bases lay in between. Germline values: CDR1 KGHSH, CDR2 LQKENI. The CDR3 has 15 amino acids. This chain's CDR3 is CASSPGQLQVETQYF. CDR3 bases: TGTGCCAGCTCACCCGGACAGCTCCAGGTGGAGACCCAGTACTTC.

By proportion, this clonotype is medium-sized. Because the library targeted alpha chains, this beta chain is an off-target read whose size means little. CDR3 sequence reads: CAISESAGSGDYGYTF. The CDR3 region has the DNA TGTGCCATCAGTGAGTCCGCAGGGTCGGGGGACTATGGCTACACCTTC. The chain employs TRBV10-3 and TRBJ1-2; possible D gene TRBD1, 5 bases. Germline V gene sequence: CDR1 ENHRY, CDR2 SYGVKD. V was shortened by 0 bases and J by 3 bases, with 14 bases between the two germline ends. The CDR3 runs to 16 residues.

Sample share makes this clonotype medium-sized. This beta chain turned up in a library designed for alpha chains; as an off-target read, its abundance says little. The genes are TRBV11-2 and TRBJ1-1, with TRBD1 identical over 8 bases. The J segment lost 5 bases and the V segment lost 4 bases, leaving 9 bases of the junction unmatched. Per germline, CDR1 SGHAT and CDR2 FQNNGV. This CDR3 is built from 15 residues. CDR3 sequence: CASSSAGQGKTEAFF. CDR3 in DNA: TGTGCCAGCAGCTCGGCAGGACAGGGAAAGACTGAAGCTTTCTTT.

This clonotype was recorded many times. With the library built for alpha chains, this beta chain is off target and its frequency is not meaningful. The V and J genes are TRBV28 and TRBJ2-1, with TRBD2 identical over 11 bases. Germline lookup yields CDR1 MDHEN and CDR2 SYDVKM. There are 15 residues in the CDR3. V shed 6 bases and J 6 bases; nucleotides not matched to a gene: 7. The CDR3 coding sequence is TGTGCCAGCAGACCAACTAGCGGGAGTTTCAATGAGCAGTTCTTC. Encoded protein: CASRPTSGSFNEQFF. Complete variable domain (other parts from reference TRBV28 and TRBJ2-1): DVKVTQSSRYLVKRTGEKVFLECVQDMDHENMFWYRQDPGLGLRLIYFSYDVKMKEKGDIPEGYSVSREKKERFSLILESASTNQTSMYLCASRPTSGSFNEQFFGPGTRLTVL.